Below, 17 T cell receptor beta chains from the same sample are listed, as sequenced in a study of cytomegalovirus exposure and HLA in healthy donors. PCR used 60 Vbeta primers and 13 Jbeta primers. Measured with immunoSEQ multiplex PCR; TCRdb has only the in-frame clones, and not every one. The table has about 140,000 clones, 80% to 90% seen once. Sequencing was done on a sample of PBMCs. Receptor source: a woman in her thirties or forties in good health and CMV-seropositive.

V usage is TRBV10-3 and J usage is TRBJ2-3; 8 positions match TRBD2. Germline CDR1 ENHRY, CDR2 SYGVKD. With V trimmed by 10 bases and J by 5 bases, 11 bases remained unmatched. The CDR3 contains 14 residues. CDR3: CATSEREIGDTQYF. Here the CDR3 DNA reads TGTGCCACCTCAGAGCGGGAGATTGGAGATACGCAGTATTTT.

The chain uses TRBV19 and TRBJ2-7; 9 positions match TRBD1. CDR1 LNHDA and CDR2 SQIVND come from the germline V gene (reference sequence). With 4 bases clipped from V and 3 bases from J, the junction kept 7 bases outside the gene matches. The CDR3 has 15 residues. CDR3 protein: CASSSRQGGFYEQYF. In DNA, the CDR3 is TGTGCCAGTAGTAGTAGACAGGGGGGATTCTACGAGCAGTACTTC.

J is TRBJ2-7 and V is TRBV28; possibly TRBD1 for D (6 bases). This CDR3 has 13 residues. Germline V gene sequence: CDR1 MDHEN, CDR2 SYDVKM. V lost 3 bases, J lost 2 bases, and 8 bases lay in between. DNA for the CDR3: TGTGCCAGCAGTTTGGGACATACCTACGAGCAGTACTTC. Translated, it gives CASSLGHTYEQYF.

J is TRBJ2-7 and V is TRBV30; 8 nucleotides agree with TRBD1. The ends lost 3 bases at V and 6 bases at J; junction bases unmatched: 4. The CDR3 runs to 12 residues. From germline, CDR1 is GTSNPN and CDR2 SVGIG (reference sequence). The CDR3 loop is CAWSRGPGEQYF. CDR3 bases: TGTGCCTGGAGCAGGGGGCCGGGCGAGCAGTACTTC.

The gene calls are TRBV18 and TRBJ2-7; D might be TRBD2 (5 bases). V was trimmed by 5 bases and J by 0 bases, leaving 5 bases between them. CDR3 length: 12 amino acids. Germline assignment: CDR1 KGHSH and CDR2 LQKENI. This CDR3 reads CASSGSSYEQYF. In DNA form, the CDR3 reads TGTGCCAGCTCAGGGAGCTCCTACGAGCAGTACTTC.

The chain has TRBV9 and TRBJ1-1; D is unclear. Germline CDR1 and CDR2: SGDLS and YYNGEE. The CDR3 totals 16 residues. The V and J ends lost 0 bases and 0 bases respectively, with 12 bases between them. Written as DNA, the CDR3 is TGTGCCAGCAGCGTAGGAGTTTCCCGCATGAACACTGAAGCTTTCTTT. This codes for CASSVGVSRMNTEAFF.

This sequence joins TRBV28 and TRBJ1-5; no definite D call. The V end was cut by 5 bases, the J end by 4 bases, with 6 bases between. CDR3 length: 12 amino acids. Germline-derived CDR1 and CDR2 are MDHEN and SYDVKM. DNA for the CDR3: TGTGCCAGCAGTGAGGGTAATCAGCCCCAGCATTTT. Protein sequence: CASSEGNQPQHF.

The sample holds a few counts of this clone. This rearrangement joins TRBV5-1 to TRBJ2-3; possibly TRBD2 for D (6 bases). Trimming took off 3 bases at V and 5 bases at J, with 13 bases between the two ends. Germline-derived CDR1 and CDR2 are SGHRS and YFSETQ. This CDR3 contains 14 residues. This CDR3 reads CASSSGRREDTQYF. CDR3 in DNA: TGCGCCAGCAGCTCCGGACGGAGGGAAGATACGCAGTATTTT. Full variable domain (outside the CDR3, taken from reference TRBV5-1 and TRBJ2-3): KAGVTQTPRYLIKTRGQQVTLSCSPISGHRSVSWYQQTPGQGLQFLFEYFSETQRNKGNFPGRFSGRQFSNSRSEMNVSTLELGDSALYLCASSSGRREDTQYFGPGTRLTVL.

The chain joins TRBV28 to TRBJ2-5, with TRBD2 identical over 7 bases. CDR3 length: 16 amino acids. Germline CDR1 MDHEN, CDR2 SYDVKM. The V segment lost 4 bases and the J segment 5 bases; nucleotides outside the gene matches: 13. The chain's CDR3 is CASSSPGWAGEETQYF. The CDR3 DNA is TGTGCCAGCAGTTCCCCCGGCTGGGCGGGGGAGGAGACCCAGTACTTC. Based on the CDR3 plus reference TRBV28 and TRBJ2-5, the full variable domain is DVKVTQSSRYLVKRTGEKVFLECVQDMDHENMFWYRQDPGLGLRLIYFSYDVKMKEKGDIPEGYSVSREKKERFSLILESASTNQTSMYLCASSSPGWAGEETQYFGPGTRLLVL.

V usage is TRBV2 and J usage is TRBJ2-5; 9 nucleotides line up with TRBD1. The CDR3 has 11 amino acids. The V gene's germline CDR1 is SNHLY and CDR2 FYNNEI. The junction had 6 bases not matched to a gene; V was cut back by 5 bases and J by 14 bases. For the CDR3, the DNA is TGTGCCAGCAGTTTAGGGGGACAGGGATACTTC. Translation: CASSLGGQGYF. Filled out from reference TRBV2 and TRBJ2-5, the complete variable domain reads EPEVTQTPSHQVTQMGQEVILRCVPISNHLYFYWYRQILGQKVEFLVSFYNNEISEKSEIFDDQFSVERPDGSNFTLKIRSTKLEDSAMYFCASSLGGQGYFGPGTRLLVL.

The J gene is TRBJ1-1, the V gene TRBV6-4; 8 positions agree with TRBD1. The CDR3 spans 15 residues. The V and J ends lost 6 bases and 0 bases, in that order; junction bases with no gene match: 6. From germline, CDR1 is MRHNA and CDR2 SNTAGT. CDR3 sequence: CASREQGVMNTEAFF. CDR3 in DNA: TGTGCCAGCAGAGAACAGGGGGTCATGAACACTGAAGCTTTCTTT.

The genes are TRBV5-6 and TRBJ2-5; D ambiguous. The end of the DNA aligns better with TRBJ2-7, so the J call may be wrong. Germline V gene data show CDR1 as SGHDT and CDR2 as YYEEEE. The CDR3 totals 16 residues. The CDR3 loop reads CASSLVGQLSYDEQYF. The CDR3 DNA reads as TGTGCCAGCAGCTTGGTTGGGCAGCTGTCCTACGACGAGCAGTACTTC.

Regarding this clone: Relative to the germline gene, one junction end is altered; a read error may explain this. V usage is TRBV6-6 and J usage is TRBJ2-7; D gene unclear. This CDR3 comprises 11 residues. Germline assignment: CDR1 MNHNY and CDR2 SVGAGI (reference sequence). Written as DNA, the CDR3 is TGTGCCAGCAGTTCACGTTACGGGCAGTACTTC. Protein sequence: CASSSRYGQYF.

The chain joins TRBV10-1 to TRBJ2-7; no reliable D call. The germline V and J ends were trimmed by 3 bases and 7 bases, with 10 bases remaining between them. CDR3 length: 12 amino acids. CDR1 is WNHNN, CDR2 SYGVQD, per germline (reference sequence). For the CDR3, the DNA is TGCGCCAGCAGTGATGGGCCTGGGGAGCAGTACTTC. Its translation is CASSDGPGEQYF.

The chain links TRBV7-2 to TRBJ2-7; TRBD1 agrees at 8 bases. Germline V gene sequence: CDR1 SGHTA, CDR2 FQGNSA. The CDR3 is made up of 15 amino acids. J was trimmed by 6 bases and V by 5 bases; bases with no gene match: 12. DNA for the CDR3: TGTGCCAGCAGCCGACAAAAGGACAGGGTTTCCGAGCAGTACTTC. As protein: CASSRQKDRVSEQYF.

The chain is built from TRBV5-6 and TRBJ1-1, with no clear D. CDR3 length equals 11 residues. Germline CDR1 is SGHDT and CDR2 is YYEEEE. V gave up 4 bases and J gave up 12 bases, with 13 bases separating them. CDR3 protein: CASSIAKETFF. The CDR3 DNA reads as TGTGCCAGCAGCATAGCAAAGGAAACTTTCTTT. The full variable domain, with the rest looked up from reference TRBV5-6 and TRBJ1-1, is DAGVTQSPTHLIKTRGQQVTLRCSPKSGHDTVSWYQQALGQGPQFIFQYYEEEERQRGNFPDRFSGHQFPNYSSELNVNALLLGDSALYLCASSIAKETFFGQGTRLTVV.

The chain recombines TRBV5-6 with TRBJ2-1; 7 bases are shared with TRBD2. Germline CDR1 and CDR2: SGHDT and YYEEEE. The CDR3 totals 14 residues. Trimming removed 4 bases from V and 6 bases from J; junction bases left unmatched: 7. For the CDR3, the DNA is TGTGCCAGCAGCCCGGCGGGGGTACTCAATGAGCAGTTCTTC. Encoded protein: CASSPAGVLNEQFF. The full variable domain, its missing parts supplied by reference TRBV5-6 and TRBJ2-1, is DAGVTQSPTHLIKTRGQQVTLRCSPKSGHDTVSWYQQALGQGPQFIFQYYEEEERQRGNFPDRFSGHQFPNYSSELNVNALLLGDSALYLCASSPAGVLNEQFFGPGTRLTVL.